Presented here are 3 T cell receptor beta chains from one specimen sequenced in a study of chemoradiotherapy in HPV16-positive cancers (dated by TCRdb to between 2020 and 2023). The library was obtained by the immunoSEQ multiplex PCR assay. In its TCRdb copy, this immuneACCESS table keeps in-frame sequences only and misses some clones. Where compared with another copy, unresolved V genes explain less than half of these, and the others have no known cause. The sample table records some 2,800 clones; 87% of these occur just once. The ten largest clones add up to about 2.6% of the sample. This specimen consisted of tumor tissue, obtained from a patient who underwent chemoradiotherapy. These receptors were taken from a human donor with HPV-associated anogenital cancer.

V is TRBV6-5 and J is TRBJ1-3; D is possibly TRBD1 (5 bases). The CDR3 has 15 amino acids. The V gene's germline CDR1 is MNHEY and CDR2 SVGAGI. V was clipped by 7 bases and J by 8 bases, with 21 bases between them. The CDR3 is CASTASRDPGDTIYF. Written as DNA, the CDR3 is TGTGCCAGCACGGCTTCCCGGGACCCCGGGGACACCATATATTTT.

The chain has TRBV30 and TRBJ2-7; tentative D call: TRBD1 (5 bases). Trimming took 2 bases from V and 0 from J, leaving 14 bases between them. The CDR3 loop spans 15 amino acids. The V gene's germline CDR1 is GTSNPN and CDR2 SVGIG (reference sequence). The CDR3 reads CAWSRGRTLSYEQYF. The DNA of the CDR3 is TGTGCCTGGAGTAGGGGCAGGACCCTCTCCTACGAGCAGTACTTC.

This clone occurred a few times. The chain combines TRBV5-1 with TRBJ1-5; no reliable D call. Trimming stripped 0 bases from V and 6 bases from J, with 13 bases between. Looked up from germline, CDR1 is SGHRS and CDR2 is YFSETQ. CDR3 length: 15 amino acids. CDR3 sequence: CASSLDGYSTQPQHF. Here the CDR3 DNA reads TGCGCCAGCAGCTTGGATGGGTACTCAACTCAGCCCCAGCATTTT.